Presented here are 2 T cell receptor beta chains from one specimen sequenced in a study of shared clonotypes between healthy human individuals (dated by TCRdb to about 2020). The library was made by the immunoSEQ multiplex PCR assay. TCRdb carries this immuneACCESS record with in-frame sequences only. Its versions omit some clonotypes, under half of them owing to an unresolved V gene in the studies checked, with the rest unexplained. The sample profile shows hundreds of thousands of clones; approximately 96% of them were found once. 0.11% of the sample is held by the ten biggest clonotypes. CD8 naive samples were CD45RO-negative cells positively selected for CCR7, giving a CD45RA+CCR7+ population that excluded TemRA cells. Sequenced: naive CD8+ T cells sorted from blood. In the paper's terms, the cell subset or site label means: CD45RA+CCR7+. These TCRs come from a woman between 25 and 40 years old in good health.

CDR3 coding DNA: TGTGCCAGCAGACTACAGGGGGCAAGGTACGAGCAGTACTTC. This gives the protein CASRLQGARYEQYF. J is TRBJ2-7 and V is TRBV27; 9 nucleotides line up with TRBD1. Trimming cost V 6 bases and J 4 bases; bases outside gene matches: 7. Per germline, CDR1 MNHEY and CDR2 SMNVEV (reference sequence). The CDR3 contains 14 residues.

The CDR3 spells CSARGSTQYF. The CDR3 DNA is TGCAGTGCTAGGGGCTCGACCCAGTACTTC. The chain employs TRBV20-1 and TRBJ2-5; no clear D gene. Trimming took off 3 bases at V and 7 bases at J, with 6 bases between the two ends. The CDR3 covers 10 residues. Germline V gene sequence: CDR1 DFQATT, CDR2 SNEGSKA (reference sequence).